Presented here are 18 T cell receptor beta chains from one specimen sequenced in a study of spatial heterogeneity in lung cancer. Whole-study findings and limits: Higher tumor mutation counts went along with higher counts of expanded intratumoral alpha and beta TCRs.

Their antigens remain unidentified. MiXCR was run by TCRdb on the 5' RACE reads, yielding one entry per CDR3 protein. The sample records over 8,500 distinct CDR3 sequences, roughly 13% being singletons. Time point: sample taken at primary tumor resection. Material: lung tumor tissue, obtained at surgery. The receptors were sampled from a male donor with early-stage non-small cell lung cancer.

With respect to this clonotype: This beta chain is an off-target read within a library intended for alpha chains, so its frequency means little. The chain links TRBV6-1 to TRBJ2-2; 7 nucleotides line up with TRBD1. The CDR3 consists of 15 residues. V dropped 5 bases and J dropped 0; count of bases not matched to a gene: 3. Germline loops: CDR1 MNHNS, CDR2 SASEGT. The CDR3 protein is CASSSQGANTGELFF. The CDR3 DNA sequence: TGTGCCAGCAGTTCCCAGGGGGCGAACACCGGGGAGCTGTTTTTT.

This clonotype is judged medium-sized (0.01 to 0.1%). For a library built for alpha chains, this beta chain is a stray read; little rests on its size. The J gene is TRBJ1-2, the V gene TRBV9; TRBD1 aligns across 7 bases. Losses at the gene ends were 0 bases for V and 7 bases for J; bases not matched to a gene: 3. This CDR3 is built from 13 residues. Germline loops: CDR1 SGDLS, CDR2 YYNGEE. The CDR3 DNA is TGTGCCAGCAGCGTAGTAGGGGGCTTTGGCTACACCTTC. As protein: CASSVVGGFGYTF.

The sample holds many counts of this clonotype. This beta chain came through as a stray read in a library set up for alpha chains, and its size says little. V and J are TRBV6-6 and TRBJ2-1; 11 nucleotides align to TRBD2. The V and J ends lost 2 bases and 8 bases, in that order; junction bases with no gene match: 11. Germline CDR1 is MNHNY and CDR2 is SVGAGI (reference sequence). There are 17 residues in the CDR3. The CDR3: CASSYTIAGGPRDEQFF. The CDR3 bases are TGTGCCAGCAGTTACACAATAGCGGGAGGGCCGAGGGATGAGCAGTTCTTC.

Points on this clonotype: Since it is a stray read in a library aimed at alpha chains, this beta chain has a size that is not meaningful. The chain uses TRBV2 and TRBJ2-7; D is unresolved. CDR3 size: 11 residues. Germline V CDR1 and CDR2: SNHLY, FYNNEI. V was cut by 9 bases and J by 3 bases, with 9 bases left in between. DNA for the CDR3: TGTGCCAGTCATGAAAACTACGAGCAGTACTTC. Translation gives CASHENYEQYF.

This clonotype was seen at least ten times. Since it is a stray read in a library aimed at alpha chains, this beta chain has a size that is not meaningful. The J gene is TRBJ1-3, the V gene TRBV4-2; 9 bases align to TRBD1. The length of the CDR3 is 17 residues. The trim removed 0 bases at V and 4 bases at J, leaving 7 bases unmatched. Per the germline V gene, CDR1 is LGHNA and CDR2 is YNFKEQ. The CDR3 region is CASSQEGQGLAGNTIYF. The DNA of the CDR3 is TGTGCCAGCAGCCAAGAGGGACAGGGTTTGGCGGGAAACACCATATATTTT.

This clonotype was seen ten or more times. This beta chain is a stray sequence in a library constructed for alpha chains; its clone size is not meaningful. The chain combines TRBV5-1 with TRBJ2-2; no definite D call. Trimming took off 1 base at V and 6 bases at J, with 4 bases between the two ends. This CDR3 contains 12 residues. In germline, CDR1 is SGHRS, CDR2 YFSETQ. The CDR3 bases are TGCGCCAGCAGCTTGTCGGCCGGGGAGCTGTTTTTT. Translation: CASSLSAGELFF.

This clonotype has a count of ten or more. Being off target in a library aimed at alpha chains, this beta chain has a size of little meaning. The chain couples TRBV28 to TRBJ1-4; the match to TRBD1 covers 7 bases. Germline-derived CDR1 and CDR2 are MDHEN and SYDVKM. V trimming: 6 bases; J trimming: 3 bases; junction bases outside the gene matches: 7. The CDR3 totals 15 residues. This CDR3 is CASSQGGRSNEKLFF. CDR3 in DNA: TGTGCCAGCAGCCAGGGGGGGCGATCTAATGAAAAACTGTTTTTT.

About this clonotype itself: The size of this beta chain means little, since it is a stray read in a library made for alpha chains. The chain carries TRBV9 and TRBJ2-7; TRBD2 might be the D (6 bases). The CDR3 extends over 16 amino acids. In germline, CDR1 is SGDLS, CDR2 YYNGEE. Between the trimmed V and J ends, which lost 0 bases and 0 bases, there was a span of 13 bases. The CDR3 DNA follows: TGTGCCAGCAGCGTAGGAGGGGACTCAAGCTCCTACGAGCAGTACTTC. Its translation: CASSVGGDSSSYEQYF.

Regarding this clonotype: Found in a library prepared for alpha chains, this beta chain is an off-target read, and its abundance has little meaning. J is TRBJ2-1 and V is TRBV7-8, with 11 bases fitting TRBD2. CDR3 length: 15 amino acids. The V and J ends lost 8 bases and 3 bases, in that order; junction bases with no gene match: 6. Germline V CDR1 and CDR2: SGHVS, FQNEAQ. For the CDR3, the DNA is TGTGCCAGCGGACTAGCGGGCCCACACTACAATGAGCAGTTCTTC. This sequence encodes CASGLAGPHYNEQFF.

This clonotype was counted at least ten times. This beta chain represents an off-target read in a library built for alpha chains; its size is of limited meaning. The rearrangement uses TRBV29-1 and TRBJ2-2, with 10 bases fitting TRBD1. V shed 5 bases, J shed 4 bases, and the junction held 4 bases outside the gene matches. The CDR3 is made up of 14 amino acids. Germline V gives CDR1 SQVTM, CDR2 ANQGSEA. The CDR3: CSVRGQGGTGELFF. CDR3 coding DNA: TGCAGCGTTCGCGGACAGGGGGGCACCGGGGAGCTGTTTTTT.

This clonotype was picked up many times. This beta chain is a stray sequence in a library constructed for alpha chains; its clone size is not meaningful. The chain couples TRBV5-1 to TRBJ1-2; D unresolved. The germline V gene encodes CDR1 SGHRS and CDR2 YFSETQ. V lost 1 base, J lost 6 bases, and 10 bases lay in between. This CDR3 is 13 amino acids long. CDR3 DNA sequence: TGCGCCAGCAGCTTGAGAGCGGCGGATGGCTACACCTTC. Amino acid sequence: CASSLRAADGYTF.

Comments on this clonotype: This beta chain appears as a stray read in a library generated for alpha chains; its size is not informative. The rearrangement links TRBV30 to TRBJ1-5; 12 bases fit TRBD1. J gave up 3 bases and V 1 base, and 4 bases lay outside the gene matches. CDR1 is GTSNPN, CDR2 SVGIG, per germline (reference sequence). The CDR3 runs 16 residues. CDR3 coding DNA: TGTGCCTGGAGTGCCCGGGACAGGGGGCTCAATCAGCCCCAGCATTTT. It specifies CAWSARDRGLNQPQHF.

This clonotype has ten or more counts. This beta chain slipped into a library made for alpha chains as a stray read, so its size is not meaningful. The V call is TRBV10-3, the J call TRBJ2-7; the D gene is possibly TRBD2 (6 bases). This CDR3 region has 16 residues. CDR1 and CDR2 (germline): ENHRY, SYGVKD. The V end lost 10 bases, the J end lost 2 bases, and 24 bases lay between the germline ends. The DNA for the CDR3 is TGTGCCACCTCCCACGGGGCGGGATCCCCGGCCTACGAGCAGTACTTC. Translation gives CATSHGAGSPAYEQYF.

Concerning this clonotype itself: This beta chain turned up in a library designed for alpha chains; as an off-target read, its abundance says little. V is TRBV19 and J is TRBJ2-3; 9 bases agree with TRBD2. Trimming removed 3 bases from V and 0 bases from J; junction bases left unmatched: 7. From germline, CDR1 is LNHDA and CDR2 SQIVND (reference sequence). The CDR3 sequence is 17 residues long. The CDR3, as DNA: TGTGCCAGTAGTATTACCGCGGGGGGGTCTAGCACAGATACGCAGTATTTT. This translates into CASSITAGGSSTDTQYF.

This clonotype was recorded many times. A library made for alpha chains picked up this beta chain off target, so its size means little. The rearrangement joins TRBV7-9 to TRBJ1-1, with D unresolved. The germline V gene has CDR1 SEHNR and CDR2 FQNEAQ (reference sequence). There are 14 residues in the CDR3. V was trimmed by 5 bases and J by 1 base, leaving 11 bases between them. The CDR3, as DNA: TGTGCCAGCAGCAATTATAGGGAGAACACTGAAGCTTTCTTT. It is translated as CASSNYRENTEAFF.

Many counts were recorded for this clonotype. Found in a library prepared for alpha chains, this beta chain is an off-target read, and its abundance has little meaning. This rearrangement joins TRBV10-3 to TRBJ1-1; 9 positions match TRBD1. V gave up 2 bases and J gave up 4 bases; unmatched junction bases: 5. Per germline, CDR1 ENHRY and CDR2 SYGVKD. This CDR3 comprises 15 residues. As DNA, the CDR3 is TGTGCCATCAGTGAGCCGGGACAGGGTATCACTGAAGCTTTCTTT. Translated, it gives CAISEPGQGITEAFF.

This clonotype was counted at least ten times. This beta chain turned up in a library designed for alpha chains; as an off-target read, its abundance says little. The J gene is TRBJ2-7, the V gene TRBV11-3; TRBD1 might be the D (5 bases). The CDR3 spans 14 residues. Germline values: CDR1 SGHNT, CDR2 YENEEA. V lost 4 bases and J lost 6, with 16 bases in between. CDR3 protein: CASSSLSRVSEQYF. CDR3 coding DNA: TGTGCCAGCAGCTCGCTCTCCAGGGTGTCCGAGCAGTACTTC.

This clonotype was counted ten times or more. This beta chain is an unintended read in a library built for alpha chains; its size means little. This rearrangement joins TRBV5-6 to TRBJ2-3; D is unresolved. CDR1 is SGHDT and CDR2 is YYEEEE in the germline V gene. V was clipped by 3 bases and J by 3 bases, with 5 bases between them. The CDR3 contains 12 residues. In DNA, the CDR3 is TGTGCCAGCAGCTGGGGTACAGATACGCAGTATTTT. Residues: CASSWGTDTQYF.